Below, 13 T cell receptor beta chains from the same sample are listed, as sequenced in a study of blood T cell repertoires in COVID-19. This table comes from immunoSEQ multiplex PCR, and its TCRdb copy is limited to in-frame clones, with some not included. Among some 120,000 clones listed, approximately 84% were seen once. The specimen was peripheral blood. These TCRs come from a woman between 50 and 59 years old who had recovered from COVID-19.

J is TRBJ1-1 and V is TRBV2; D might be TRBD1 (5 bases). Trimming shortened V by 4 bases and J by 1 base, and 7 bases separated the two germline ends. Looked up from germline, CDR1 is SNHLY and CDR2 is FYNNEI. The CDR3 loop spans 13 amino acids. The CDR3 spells CASSAGQNTEAFF. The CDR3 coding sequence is TGTGCCAGCAGTGCCGGACAGAACACTGAAGCTTTCTTT.

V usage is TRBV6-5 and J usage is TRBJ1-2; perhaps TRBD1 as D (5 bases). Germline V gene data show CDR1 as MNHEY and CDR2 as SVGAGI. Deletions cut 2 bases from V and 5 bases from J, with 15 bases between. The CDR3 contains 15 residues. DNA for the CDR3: TGTGCCAGCAGTTACGGGGGGTCGAGGGCATATGGCTACACCTTC. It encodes CASSYGGSRAYGYTF.

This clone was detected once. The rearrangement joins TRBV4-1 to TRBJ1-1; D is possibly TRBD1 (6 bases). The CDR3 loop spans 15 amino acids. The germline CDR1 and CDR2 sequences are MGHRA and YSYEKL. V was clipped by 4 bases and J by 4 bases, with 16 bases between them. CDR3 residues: CASSRRQTGGTEAFF. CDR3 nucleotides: TGCGCCAGCAGCCGTCGGCAGACAGGTGGCACTGAAGCTTTCTTT.

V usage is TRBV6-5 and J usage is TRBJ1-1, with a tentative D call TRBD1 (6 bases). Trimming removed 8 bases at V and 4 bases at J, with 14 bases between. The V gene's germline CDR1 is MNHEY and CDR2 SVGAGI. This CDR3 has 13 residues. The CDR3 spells CASGLRGPTEAFF. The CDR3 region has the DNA TGTGCCAGCGGCCTCAGGGGACCCACTGAAGCTTTCTTT.

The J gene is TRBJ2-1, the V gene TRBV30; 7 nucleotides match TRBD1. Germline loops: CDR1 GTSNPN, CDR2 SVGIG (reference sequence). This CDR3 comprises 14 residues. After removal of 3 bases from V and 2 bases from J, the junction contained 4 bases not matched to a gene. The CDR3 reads CAWSQGDAYNEQFF. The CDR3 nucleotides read TGTGCCTGGAGCCAGGGGGACGCCTACAATGAGCAGTTCTTC. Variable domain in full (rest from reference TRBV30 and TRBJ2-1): SQTIHQWPATLVQPVGSPLSLECTVEGTSNPNLYWYRQAAGRGLQLLFYSVGIGQISSEVPQNLSASRPQDRQFILSSKKLLLSDSGFYLCAWSQGDAYNEQFFGPGTRLTVL.

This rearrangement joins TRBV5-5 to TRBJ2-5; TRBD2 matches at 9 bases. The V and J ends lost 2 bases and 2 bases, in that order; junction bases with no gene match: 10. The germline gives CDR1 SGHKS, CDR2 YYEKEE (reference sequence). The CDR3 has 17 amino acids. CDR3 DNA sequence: TGTGCCAGCAGCTTCCGAAGCGGGAGGATGAGGCAAGAGACCCAGTACTTC. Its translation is CASSFRSGRMRQETQYF.

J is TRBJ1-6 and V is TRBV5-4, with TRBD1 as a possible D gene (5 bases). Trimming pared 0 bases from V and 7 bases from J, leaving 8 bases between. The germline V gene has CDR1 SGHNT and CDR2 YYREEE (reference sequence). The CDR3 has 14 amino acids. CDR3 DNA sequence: TGTGCCAGCAGCTTGGGACAGCCAAATTCACCCCTCCACTTT. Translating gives CASSLGQPNSPLHF.

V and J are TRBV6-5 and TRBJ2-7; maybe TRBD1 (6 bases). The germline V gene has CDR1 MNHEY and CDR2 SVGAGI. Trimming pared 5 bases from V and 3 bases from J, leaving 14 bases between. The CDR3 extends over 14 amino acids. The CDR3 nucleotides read TGTGCCAGCAGTATAGCGACAGGTTTCTACGAGCAGTACTTC. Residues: CASSIATGFYEQYF.

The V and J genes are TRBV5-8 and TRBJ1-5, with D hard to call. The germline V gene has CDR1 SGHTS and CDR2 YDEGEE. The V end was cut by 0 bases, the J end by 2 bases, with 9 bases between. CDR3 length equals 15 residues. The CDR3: CASSLGGWGNQPQHF. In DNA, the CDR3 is TGTGCCAGCAGCTTGGGAGGGTGGGGCAATCAGCCCCAGCATTTT.

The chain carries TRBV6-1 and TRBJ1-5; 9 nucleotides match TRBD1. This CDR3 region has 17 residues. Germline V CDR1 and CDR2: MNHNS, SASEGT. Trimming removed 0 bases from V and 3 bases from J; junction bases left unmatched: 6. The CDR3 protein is CASSEAAGTGFNQPQHF. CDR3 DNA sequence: TGTGCCAGCAGTGAAGCGGCCGGGACAGGGTTCAATCAGCCCCAGCATTTT.

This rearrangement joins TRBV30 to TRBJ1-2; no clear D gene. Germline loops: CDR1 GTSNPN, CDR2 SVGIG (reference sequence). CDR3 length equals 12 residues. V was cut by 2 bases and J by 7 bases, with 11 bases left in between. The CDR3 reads CAWSITVSGYTF. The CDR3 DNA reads TGTGCCTGGAGTATCACAGTGAGTGGCTACACCTTC.

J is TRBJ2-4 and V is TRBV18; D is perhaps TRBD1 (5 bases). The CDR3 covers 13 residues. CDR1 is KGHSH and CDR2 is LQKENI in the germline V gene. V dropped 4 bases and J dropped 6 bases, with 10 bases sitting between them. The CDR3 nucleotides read TGTGCCAGCTCACAGGGGCAGAGAAACATTCAGTACTTC. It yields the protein CASSQGQRNIQYF.

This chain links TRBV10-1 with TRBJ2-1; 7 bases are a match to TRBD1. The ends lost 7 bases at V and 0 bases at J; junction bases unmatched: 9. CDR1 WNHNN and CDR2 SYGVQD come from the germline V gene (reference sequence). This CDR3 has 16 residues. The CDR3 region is CASTPGQTHSYNEQFF. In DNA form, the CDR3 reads TGCGCCAGCACACCGGGACAGACACACTCCTACAATGAGCAGTTCTTC.